These 19 T cell receptor beta chains came from one sample sequenced in a study of T cells after yellow fever vaccination. TCRdb recomputed calls from the 5' RACE reads with MiXCR, one row per CDR3 protein. The sample yields 200,000 to 250,000 distinct CDR3 sequences, more than 3% seen once. The sample consisted of CD4+ T cells sorted from PBMCs, taken 10 days after the yellow fever booster vaccination. Receptor source: a man aged 18 to 29 who received the YFV17D yellow fever vaccine.

The chain recombines TRBV13 with TRBJ1-1; 8 bases are a match to TRBD1. Germline CDR1 reads PRHDT; CDR2 reads FYEKMQ (reference sequence). This CDR3 has 15 residues. V was pared by 5 bases and J by 8 bases, with 13 bases of the junction left unmatched. CDR3 loop: CASSPVGRRQGEAFF. The CDR3 DNA reads as TGTGCCAGCAGCCCCGTAGGACGTCGACAGGGGGAAGCTTTCTTT.

The chain's CDR3 is CASSQVSGGTDTQYF. CDR3 coding DNA: TGCGCCAGCAGCCAAGTTAGCGGGGGAACAGATACGCAGTATTTT. This chain uses TRBV4-3 with TRBJ2-3; 9 positions agree with TRBD2. The CDR3 length is 15 residues. V lost 1 base, J lost 3 bases, and 2 bases stayed unmatched. The germline V gene has CDR1 LGHNA and CDR2 YSLEER.

The table lists this clonotype with many counts. The rearrangement joins TRBV6-1 to TRBJ1-1, with D unclear. Trimming shortened V by 6 bases and J by 1 base, and 12 bases separated the two germline ends. The CDR3 spans 14 residues. Germline loops: CDR1 MNHNS, CDR2 SASEGT. DNA for the CDR3: TGTGCCAGCAGCGAATGGACGGGGAACACTGAAGCTTTCTTT. It encodes CASSEWTGNTEAFF.

This chain uses TRBV4-2 with TRBJ2-4; D is undetermined. The CDR3 contains 18 residues. The germline V and J ends were trimmed by 0 bases and 0 bases, with 15 bases remaining between them. Germline CDR1 is LGHNA and CDR2 is YNFKEQ. The CDR3 spells CASSQERWQPLAKNIQYF. The DNA of the CDR3 is TGTGCCAGCAGCCAAGAACGGTGGCAGCCTCTAGCCAAAAACATTCAGTACTTC.

This clonotype was seen more than once but under ten times. J is TRBJ1-4 and V is TRBV6-5, with a weak D call TRBD1 (6 bases). Germline V gives CDR1 MNHEY, CDR2 SVGAGI. The CDR3 has 15 residues. The V end was cut by 1 base, the J end by 8 bases, with 14 bases between. CDR3 amino acids: CASSYLTTGREKLFF. The DNA for the CDR3 is TGTGCCAGCAGTTACTTAACCACAGGGCGCGAAAAACTGTTTTTT.

This clonotype was seen at least ten times. This chain joins TRBV12-3 or TRBV12-4 and TRBJ1-2; no reliable D call. V gave up 3 bases and J gave up 4 bases, with 15 bases separating them. The CDR3 runs to 15 residues. The CDR3 sequence is CASSLRRENLYGYTF. CDR3 DNA: TGTGCCAGCAGTTTGAGACGGGAAAACCTCTATGGCTACACCTTC.

This clonotype showed up many times. V gene TRBV6-2 or TRBV6-3 combines with J gene TRBJ2-2, with D unclear. The CDR3 spans 13 residues. Germline CDR1 and CDR2: MNHEY and SVGEGT. Trimming cost V 4 bases and J 5 bases, with 8 bases left between them. The CDR3 DNA reads TGTGCCAGCAGTTTGCGGTGGACCGGGGAGCTGTTTTTT. It yields the protein CASSLRWTGELFF.

As regards this clonotype: The conserved closing phenylalanine or tryptophan is absent in this CDR3, likely reflecting a read error. The DNA is omitted, as the CDR3 cannot be located on it reliably, and the CDR3 follows TCRdb's listing. The chain uses TRBV30 and TRBJ1-2; TRBD1, the table's D call, was not compared with the DNA. The germline CDR1 and CDR2 sequences are GTSNPN and SVGIG (reference sequence). The CDR3 spans 10 residues, counting both ends. CDR3 protein: CAWDRDRAFL.

Only a few counts were recorded for this clonotype. The chain combines TRBV5-1 with TRBJ2-3, with TRBD1 identical over 7 bases. Losses at the gene ends were 4 bases for V and 2 bases for J; bases not matched to a gene: 4. This CDR3 is 14 amino acids long. Germline V gene lookup returns CDR1 SGHRS and CDR2 YFSETQ. DNA for the CDR3: TGCGCCAGCAGCGGGACAGCGACCACAGATACGCAGTATTTT. Residues: CASSGTATTDTQYF.

This clonotype occurred many times. The chain employs TRBV18 and TRBJ2-3, with 9 bases that match TRBD2. V lost 1 base to trimming and J lost 2 bases; unmatched junction nucleotides: 4. The length of the CDR3 is 16 residues. Per the germline V gene, CDR1 is KGHSH and CDR2 is LQKENI. The CDR3 sequence is CASSPLRGGSTDTQYF. The CDR3 region has the DNA TGTGCCAGCTCACCACTGCGGGGGGGTTCCACAGATACGCAGTATTTT.

The chain employs TRBV5-1 and TRBJ2-2; D is uncertain. Trimming left V 1 base short and J 6 bases short, with 13 bases between. Germline CDR1 reads SGHRS; CDR2 reads YFSETQ. The CDR3 contains 15 residues. CDR3 loop: CASSLIGPIAGELFF. The CDR3 DNA is TGCGCCAGCAGCTTGATAGGCCCTATTGCCGGGGAGCTGTTTTTT.

Only a few counts were recorded for this clonotype. The chain couples TRBV29-1 to TRBJ2-5; D might be TRBD2 (7 bases). Germline CDR1 and CDR2: SQVTM and ANQGSEA. V shed 3 bases and J shed 5 bases, with 13 bases lying between them. The CDR3 has 13 residues. CDR3 sequence (DNA): TGCAGCGTTGAGGGGGGGGACAAGGAGACCCAGTACTTC. Encoded protein: CSVEGGDKETQYF.

In its sample, this clonotype was seen many times. The rearrangement links TRBV5-1 to TRBJ2-4; 7 positions agree with TRBD1. Trimming took 0 bases from V and 6 from J; bases not matched to a gene: 9. The CDR3 spans 16 residues. Germline V gene sequence: CDR1 SGHRS, CDR2 YFSETQ. This CDR3 reads CASSLAGTVVGNIQYF. CDR3 bases: TGCGCCAGCAGCTTGGCCGGGACAGTGGTGGGAAACATTCAGTACTTC.

This clonotype was counted at least ten times. V and J are TRBV5-1 and TRBJ1-4; D ambiguous. The V gene lost 4 bases and the J gene lost 0 bases, with 7 bases spanning the gap. This CDR3 is built from 14 residues. Germline CDR1 reads SGHRS; CDR2 reads YFSETQ. CDR3 loop: CASSQATTNEKLFF. The CDR3 DNA reads as TGCGCCAGCAGCCAGGCGACAACTAATGAAAAACTGTTTTTT.

The chain recombines TRBV12-3 or TRBV12-4 with TRBJ1-2; D not resolved. The length of the CDR3 is 12 residues. V was clipped by 5 bases and J by 5 bases, with 9 bases between them. The CDR3 sequence is CASSQSGYGYTF. CDR3 nucleotide sequence: TGTGCCAGCAGTCAGAGTGGGTATGGCTACACCTTC.

This clonotype was detected ten times or more. The chain recombines TRBV12-3 or TRBV12-4 with TRBJ1-2; no clear D gene. The CDR3 has 11 amino acids. Between the trimmed V and J ends, which lost 3 bases and 7 bases, there was a span of 6 bases. As DNA, the CDR3 is TGTGCCAGCAGTTTGGGCGCTGGCTACACCTTC. It yields the protein CASSLGAGYTF.

This clonotype was found a few times. This sequence joins TRBV25-1 and TRBJ2-5; D is possibly TRBD1 or TRBD2 (5 bases each). The CDR3 runs to 15 residues. Germline CDR1 is MGHDK and CDR2 is SYGVNS. Trimming left V 1 base short and J 4 bases short, with 13 bases between. The CDR3 region is CASSEFQGDLETQYF. CDR3 DNA: TGTGCCAGCAGTGAATTTCAAGGGGACCTAGAGACCCAGTACTTC. The full variable domain, in which reference TRBV25-1 and TRBJ2-5 provide the parts outside the CDR3, is EADIYQTPRYLVIGTGKKITLECSQTMGHDKMYWYQQDPGMELHLIHYSYGVNSTEKGDLSSESTVSRIRTEHFPLTLESARPSHTSQYLCASSEFQGDLETQYFGPGTRLLVL.

At least ten counts were recorded for this clonotype. V usage is TRBV14 and J usage is TRBJ2-5; a weak D match, TRBD2 (5 bases). Trimming stripped 1 base from V and 5 bases from J, with 17 bases between. This CDR3 contains 16 residues. Per the germline V gene, CDR1 is SGHDN and CDR2 is FVKESK. The CDR3 DNA sequence: TGTGCCAGCAGCCAAGCGGGCGCTAGCAGGAGGGAGACCCAGTACTTC. Translated: CASSQAGASRRETQYF.

At least ten counts were recorded for this clonotype. The rearrangement joins TRBV20-1 to TRBJ2-2; D might be TRBD2 (6 bases). Germline CDR1 DFQATT, CDR2 SNEGSKA (reference sequence). Between the trimmed V and J ends, which lost 3 bases and 3 bases, there was a span of 14 bases. This CDR3 region has 15 residues. As DNA, the CDR3 is TGCAGTGCTAGTTCCGGGACTCCCGACACCGGGGAGCTGTTTTTT. Protein: CSASSGTPDTGELFF.